This section outlines one TCR beta chain sequence together with its context. Its antigen is not identified. The data stem from a study of shared clonotypes between healthy human individuals. The study, taken as a whole, reports: Expectations were that clonotype sharing among donors would be affected by sequencing depth. Sample collection involved blood only; tissue repertoires are likely different.

Trimming took off 0 bases at V and 6 bases at J, with 13 bases between the two ends. This CDR3 has 14 residues. Looked up from germline, CDR1 is SGDLS and CDR2 is YYNGEE. In the original processing: Owing to the provision of junction-only sequences devoid of quality scores by immunoSEQ, filtering differed. The data were produced by immunoSEQ multiplex PCR, yet TCRdb's version contains in-frame clones alone and is incomplete. Clone size and V and J calls were adopted from that table, with D and trimming inferred from the DNA. Seen here are hundreds of thousands of clones, less than 80% observed once, and the top ten hold around 1.8%.

The sequence derives from a woman aged 25 to 39 in good health. The rearrangement joins TRBV9 to TRBJ2-7; TRBD1 might be the D (7 bases). Sequencing input: memory CD4+ T cells sorted from blood. The subset is: CD45RA-negative fraction. CDR3 region: CASSVGGTDSEQYF. The CDR3 DNA follows: TGTGCCAGCAGCGTAGGCGGGACAGATTCCGAGCAGTACTTC. The entire variable domain, with the rest obtained from reference TRBV9 and TRBJ2-7, is as follows: DSGVTQTPKHLITATGQRVTLRCSPRSGDLSVYWYQQSLDQGLQFLIQYYNGEERAKGNILERFSAQQFPDLHSELNLSSLELGDSALYFCASSVGGTDSEQYFGPGTRLTVT.